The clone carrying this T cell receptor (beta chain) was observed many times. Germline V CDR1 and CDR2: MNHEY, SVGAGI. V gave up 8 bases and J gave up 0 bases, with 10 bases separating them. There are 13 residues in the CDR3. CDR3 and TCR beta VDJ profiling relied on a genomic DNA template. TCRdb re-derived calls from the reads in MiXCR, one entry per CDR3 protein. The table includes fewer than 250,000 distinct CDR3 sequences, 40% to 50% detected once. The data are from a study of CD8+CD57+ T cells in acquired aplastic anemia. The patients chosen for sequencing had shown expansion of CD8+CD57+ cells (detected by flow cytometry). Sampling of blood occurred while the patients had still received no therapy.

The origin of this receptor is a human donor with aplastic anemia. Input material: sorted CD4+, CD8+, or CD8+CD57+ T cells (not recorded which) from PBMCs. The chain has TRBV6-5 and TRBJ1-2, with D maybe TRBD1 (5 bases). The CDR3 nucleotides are TGTGCCAGCGGGGCGGCTTCTAACTATGGCTACACCTTC. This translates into CASGAASNYGYTF.